The T cell receptor (beta chain) described here comes from a study of T cell responses to AZD1222 COVID-19 vaccine. About the research overall: Some second doses came at about 4 weeks and others at about 12 weeks; these were pooled. Broader study findings: Vaccine-associated CD4 TCRs spanned spike, dominant at 160-218 and 743-854. Donors were chiefly white British, with a greater number of females, and clonal diversity was perhaps underestimated.

The repertoire was sequenced with immunoSEQ multiplex PCR; TCRdb's copy has only in-frame clones and lacks some. The sample has approximately 110,000 clones; around 86% are singletons. About this clone itself: The target antigen is unknown.

V was clipped by 1 base and J by 9 bases, with 16 bases between them. Per the germline V gene, CDR1 is MGHDK and CDR2 is SYGVNS. The length of the CDR3 is 14 residues. Sequencing was performed on peripheral blood, taken on day 0 of AZD1222 vaccination. The chain uses TRBV25-1 and TRBJ2-7, with a tentative D call TRBD2 (6 bases). The sequence was collected from an adult in good health. CDR3 in amino acids: CASSEFRTTTMQYF. In DNA, the CDR3 is TGTGCCAGCAGTGAATTTCGGACTACTACGATGCAGTACTTC.